This T cell receptor (beta chain) was documented in a study of PD-L1 blockade in urothelial cancer. Across the whole study: Typically, measured as a median, blood samples had 110,000 to 150,000 T cells.

V shed 3 bases, J shed 7 bases, and the junction held 9 bases outside the gene matches. CDR3 length equals 15 residues. Per the germline V gene, CDR1 is SGDLS and CDR2 is YYNGEE. Time point: peripheral blood 6 weeks after treatment start. TCRdb keeps only in-frame clones here, not all; method: immunoSEQ multiplex PCR. The sample contains approximately 120,000 clones, 86% of which appear only once. This chain links TRBV9 with TRBJ2-1, with 8 bases aligning to TRBD2. Sequencing was performed on PBMCs, taken around atezolizumab (anti-PD-L1) treatment. The origin of this receptor is a man aged 45 to 65 with urothelial cancer. The CDR3: CASSEGLVGRNEQFF. Written as DNA, the CDR3 is TGTGCCAGCAGCGAGGGACTAGTCGGGAGGAATGAGCAGTTCTTC.